One sample yielded the 32 T cell receptor beta chains listed below, sequenced in a study of tissue T cells after allogeneic stem cell transplantation. Method: immunoSEQ multiplex PCR; TCRdb's copy keeps in-frame clones and lacks some. The sample has about 16,000 clones; under 80% are singletons. Source material: spleen. The receptors shown here come from a female BALB/c mouse in good health. Mice of this strain are of MHC haplotype H2-d.

This clone was seen a handful of times. Gene names and germline match the mouse. The observed sequence ends 1 residue before the CDR3 terminus, with the missing tail filled in from the germline J gene. This rearrangement joins TRBV13-1 to TRBJ1-3, with unresolved D. CDR1 and CDR2 from the germline V gene are NSHNY and SYGAGN. The V and J ends lost 3 bases and 0 bases respectively, with 4 bases between them. The CDR3 runs to 13 residues. CDR3 in amino acids: CASSGDSGNTLYF. The CDR3 bases that were read are TGTGCCAGCAGTGGGGATTCTGGAAATACGCTCTAT.

Concerning this clone itself: Here the gene names and germline are mouse. The read terminates 1 residue ahead of where the CDR3 ends, so the germline J gene completes it. The chain employs TRBV4 and TRBJ2-5, with D tentatively TRBD1 or TRBD2 (5 bases each). This CDR3 has 12 amino acids. V was clipped by 5 bases and J by 6 bases, with 9 bases between them. Germline CDR1 reads LGHDT; CDR2 reads YNNKQL (reference sequence). CDR3 loop: CASSHRGDTQYF. The CDR3 DNA, read in part, is TGTGCCAGCAGCCACCGGGGGGACACCCAGTAC.

Note on this clone: Gene and germline names: mouse. This CDR3 is CASGDRGSNERLFF. The part of the CDR3 DNA that was read is TGTGCCAGCGGTGACAGGGGGTCCAACGAAAGATTATTT. The chain links TRBV13-2 to TRBJ1-4; 7 bases are shared with TRBD1. The missing CDR3 end, 1 residue past where the read stops, is filled in from the germline J gene. Per germline, CDR1 NNHNN and CDR2 SYGAGS (reference sequence). J was trimmed by 2 bases and V by 2 bases; bases with no gene match: 0. The CDR3 totals 14 residues.

On this clone: Gene names denote mouse genes. The CDR3 goes on 1 residue after the read ends, and that part is filled in from the germline J gene. The J gene is TRBJ1-4, the V gene TRBV16; 8 bases map to TRBD1. Germline CDR1 reads SGHSA; CDR2 reads FRNQAP. The CDR3 totals 17 residues. V shed 3 bases, J shed 0 bases, and the junction held 6 bases outside the gene matches. The sequenced part of the CDR3 DNA is TGTGCAAGCAGCTTTCCGGGACAGGAGGTTTCCAACGAAAGATTATTT. It yields the protein CASSFPGQEVSNERLF. The full CDR3 is CASSFPGQEVSNERLFF. The full variable domain, completed using reference TRBV16 and TRBJ1-4, is NAGVIQTPRHKVTGKGQEATLWCEPISGHSAVFWYRQTIVQGLEFLTYFRNQAPIDDSGMPKERFSAQMPNQSHSTLKIQSTQPQDSAVYLCASSFPGQEVSNERLFFGHGTKLSVL.

Worth noting for this clone: Mouse gene names apply. Read sequence stops 1 residue before the CDR3 end, and the germline J gene provides the missing end. The V call is TRBV31, the J call TRBJ2-4, with D maybe TRBD2 (5 bases). V was shortened by 0 bases and J by 3 bases, with 7 bases between the two germline ends. This CDR3 region has 13 residues. Germline CDR1 GKSSPN, CDR2 SITVG. The part of the CDR3 DNA that was read is TGTGCCTGGAGTCTTGGGGAGCAAAACACCTTGTAC. Its protein product is CAWSLGEQNTLY. The CDR3 as a whole reads CAWSLGEQNTLYF.

As for this clone: Genes here carry mouse names. The CDR3 end is not reached by the read, which stops 1 residue before it; the germline J gene fills it in. V gene TRBV20 combines with J gene TRBJ1-5, with D perhaps matching TRBD1 (5 bases). Trimming shortened V by 5 bases and J by 0 bases, and 11 bases separated the two germline ends. The CDR3 covers 14 residues. Germline V gene data show CDR1 as GFQATS and CDR2 as STVNSAI. CDR3 DNA (partial): TGTGGTGCTCACCCGGGGGATAACAACCAGGCTCCGCTT. Translated: CGAHPGDNNQAPL. The whole CDR3 protein reads CGAHPGDNNQAPLF. Looking up the rest from reference TRBV20 and TRBJ1-5 gives the full variable domain: GALVYQYPRRTICKSGTSMRMECQAVGFQATSVAWYRQSPQKTFELIALSTVNSAIKYEQNFTQEKFPISHPNLSFSSMTVLNAYLEDRGLYLCGAHPGDNNQAPLFGEGTRLSVL.

On this clone: Here the gene names and germline are mouse. Sequencing ends 1 residue short of the CDR3 end; the germline J gene provides the rest. The chain couples TRBV1 to TRBJ1-1, with 11 bases aligning to TRBD1. The CDR3 is made up of 16 amino acids. Losses at the gene ends were 1 base for V and 1 base for J; bases not matched to a gene: 2. The germline V gene encodes CDR1 NSQYPW and CDR2 LRSPGD (reference sequence). CDR3: CTCSAVGTGGNTEVFF. Partial CDR3 DNA: TGCACCTGCAGTGCAGTCGGGACAGGGGGAAACACAGAAGTCTTC. The variable domain in full, completed from reference TRBV1 and TRBJ1-1, reads VTLLEQNPRWRLVPRGQAVNLRCILKNSQYPWMSWYQQDLQKQLQWLFTLRSPGDKEVKSLPGADYLATRVTDTELRLQVANMSQGRTLYCTCSAVGTGGNTEVFFGKGTRLTVV.

This clone appeared a few times. Gene names and germline refer to mouse. The sequenced fragment ends 1 residue before the CDR3 boundary, so the rest is inferred from the germline J gene. The gene calls are TRBV31 and TRBJ2-1; TRBD1 matches at 7 bases. V was clipped by 6 bases and J by 1 base; unmatched bases: 3. There are 13 residues in the CDR3. Germline V gives CDR1 GKSSPN, CDR2 SITVG. This CDR3 is CACMTGNYAEQFF. The covered CDR3 bases are TGTGCCTGCATGACAGGGAACTATGCTGAGCAGTTC. The whole variable domain, filled in from reference TRBV31 and TRBJ2-1, reads AQTIHQWPVAEIKAVGSPLSLGCTIKGKSSPNLYWYWQATGGTLQQLFYSITVGQVESVVQLNLSASRPKDDQFILSTEKLLLSHSGFYLCACMTGNYAEQFFGPGTRLTVL.

This clone was seen a single time. All gene names here are mouse names. The read terminates 1 residue before the CDR3 end, so the remaining end is supplied by the germline J gene. V is TRBV4 and J is TRBJ2-5; 7 nucleotides match TRBD2. V was pared by 4 bases and J by 0 bases, with 1 base of the junction left unmatched. The CDR3 length is 14 residues. CDR1 is LGHDT, CDR2 YNNKQL, per germline (reference sequence). The CDR3 reads CASSLLGNQDTQYF. CDR3 DNA (partial): TGTGCCAGCAGCTTACTGGGGAACCAAGACACCCAGTAC.

In the case of this clone: Mouse gene names apply. The read halts 1 residue ahead of the CDR3 end, with the missing end drawn from the germline J gene. The gene calls are TRBV20 and TRBJ1-5; no definite D call. V dropped 0 bases and J dropped 0 bases, with 0 bases sitting between them. Per the germline V gene, CDR1 is GFQATS and CDR2 is STVNSAI. The CDR3 extends over 12 amino acids. This CDR3 is CGARDNNQAPLF. The part of the CDR3 DNA that was read is TGTGGTGCTAGGGATAACAACCAGGCTCCGCTT.

This clone was counted a few times. The genes and germline here are from mouse. The read stops 1 residue short of the end of the CDR3; the missing end is completed from the germline J gene. The same CDR3 also results from other DNA sequences found in this sample. The rearrangement links TRBV4 to TRBJ2-7; 10 positions match TRBD2. Germline CDR1 and CDR2: LGHDT and YNNKQL (reference sequence). The CDR3 length is 14 residues. After removal of 6 bases from V and 0 bases from J, the junction contained 2 bases not matched to a gene. The sequenced part of the CDR3 DNA is TGTGCCAGCAGACGACTGGGGGGCTCCTATGAACAGTAC. This sequence encodes CASRRLGGSYEQY. The whole CDR3 protein reads CASRRLGGSYEQYF.

Concerning this clone: Mouse germline and gene names are used. The read terminates 1 residue ahead of where the CDR3 ends, so the germline J gene completes it. J is TRBJ2-1 and V is TRBV29; 10 nucleotides align to TRBD2. V lost 2 bases, J lost 6 bases, and 4 bases stayed unmatched. Looked up from germline, CDR1 is MSHET and CDR2 is SYDVDS. CDR3 length: 15 residues. The part of the CDR3 DNA that was read is TGTGCTAGCAGTTTAGAGACTGGGGGGATTGCTGAGCAGTTC. Translating it yields CASSLETGGIAEQF. The entire CDR3 protein reads CASSLETGGIAEQFF.

This clone has just a few counts. Mouse gene names apply. The CDR3 end lies 1 residue beyond the end of the read and is filled in from the germline J gene. The V call is TRBV13-3, the J call TRBJ2-7; no clear D. The germline gives CDR1 NNHDY, CDR2 SYVADS. The ends were cut back, 0 bases at V and 0 bases at J, with 13 bases in the middle. The CDR3 consists of 16 residues. CDR3 DNA (partial): TGTGCCAGCAGTGATGGGCAAAGGATAAGCTCCTATGAACAGTAC. The encoded protein is CASSDGQRISSYEQY. The whole CDR3 protein reads CASSDGQRISSYEQYF.

As for this clone: Germline and genes here are mouse. Coverage ceases 1 residue before the CDR3 finishes, and the germline J gene fills in the end. The chain links TRBV2 to TRBJ1-2; D is uncertain. Trimming cost V 0 bases and J 0 bases, with 5 bases left between them. Looked up from germline, CDR1 is LGHNA and CDR2 is YSYQKL. The CDR3 contains 14 residues. The CDR3 sequence is CASSQDGPNSDYTF. The DNA read from the CDR3 is TGTGCCAGCAGCCAAGACGGACCAAACTCCGACTACACC.

About this clone itself: The gene symbols are mouse symbols. Sequencing ends 1 residue short of the CDR3 end; the germline J gene provides the rest. The chain has TRBV3 and TRBJ2-3, with TRBD1 matching over 11 bases. The CDR3 covers 14 residues. Germline CDR1 SNHLY, CDR2 FYNGKV (reference sequence). Trimming removed 8 bases from V and 2 bases from J; junction bases left unmatched: 3. The CDR3 is CASWTGGDAETLYF. CDR3 bases read: TGTGCCAGCTGGACAGGGGGCGATGCAGAAACGCTGTAT.

Worth noting for this clone: Gene and germline names: mouse. The CDR3 extends 1 residue past the end of the read, so its final part is completed from the germline J gene. The V and J genes are TRBV29 and TRBJ2-3, with 13 bases that match TRBD2. With V trimmed by 4 bases and J by 6 bases, 4 bases remained unmatched. The CDR3 has 15 amino acids. Per germline, CDR1 MSHET and CDR2 SYDVDS. The sequenced part of the CDR3 DNA is TGTGCTAGCAGTTCCCGGGACTGGGGGGGTGAAACGCTGTAT. Amino acids: CASSSRDWGGETLY. The CDR3, in full, reads CASSSRDWGGETLYF.

Of note for this clone: The listed genes are named as in mouse. From the germline J gene comes the end of the CDR3, since the read stops 1 residue before it. Other DNA sequences in this sample translate to the same CDR3. The rearrangement joins TRBV31 to TRBJ1-1; TRBD1 might be the D (6 bases). The CDR3 has 14 amino acids. Per germline, CDR1 GKSSPN and CDR2 SITVG. V was cut by 0 bases and J by 4 bases, with 12 bases left in between. CDR3 DNA, as far as it was read: TGTGCCTGGAGTCTTGGGGGCGGGGGCACAGAAGTCTTC. Protein sequence: CAWSLGGGGTEVF. The complete CDR3 protein is CAWSLGGGGTEVFF.

About this clone itself: The genes and germline here are from mouse. Read coverage stops 1 residue before the CDR3 terminus; the germline J gene supplies the remainder. The chain has TRBV13-2 and TRBJ1-1, with 8 bases fitting TRBD1. The CDR3 loop spans 13 amino acids. CDR1 and CDR2 from the germline V gene are NNHNN and SYGAGS (reference sequence). V shed 0 bases and J 6 bases; nucleotides not matched to a gene: 1. CDR3 sequence: CASGDGTGSEVFF. CDR3 DNA (partial): TGTGCCAGCGGTGATGGGACAGGGTCAGAAGTCTTC.

This clone was counted between two and nine times. Gene labels here are mouse ones. The missing CDR3 end, 1 residue past where the read stops, is filled in from the germline J gene. This chain joins TRBV13-1 and TRBJ2-7, with 7 bases aligning to TRBD2. Unmatched junction bases numbered 5, after V lost 3 bases and J lost 2 bases. The CDR3 is 14 amino acids. Germline V gene lookup returns CDR1 NSHNY and CDR2 SYGAGN. The sequenced CDR3 bases are TGTGCCAGCAGTGCCGCGGGGGGGGCCTATGAACAGTAC. Translated: CASSAAGGAYEQY. The whole CDR3 region reads CASSAAGGAYEQYF.

This clone was counted only a few times. Germline and genes: mouse. Sequencing ends 1 residue short of the CDR3 end; the germline J gene provides the rest. The J gene is TRBJ2-7, the V gene TRBV13-2; D is unresolved. The CDR3 is made up of 11 amino acids. V lost 2 bases to trimming and J lost 7 bases, with 7 bases between them. From germline, CDR1 is NNHNN and CDR2 SYGAGS (reference sequence). The CDR3: CASGERSEQYF. CDR3 bases read: TGTGCCAGCGGTGAACGTTCGGAACAGTAC.

In this sample, this clone turned up a few times. The gene symbols are mouse symbols. The CDR3 end lies 1 residue beyond the end of the read and is filled in from the germline J gene. The gene calls are TRBV31 and TRBJ2-7; D uncertain. V lost 0 bases to trimming and J lost 0 bases, with 3 bases between them. CDR3 length: 12 residues. The germline V gene has CDR1 GKSSPN and CDR2 SITVG. CDR3 sequence reads: CAWSLDSYEQYF. Partial CDR3 DNA: TGTGCCTGGAGTCTGGACTCCTATGAACAGTAC.

Comment on this clone: Mouse germline and gene names are used. The CDR3 loop is CASSPRQGDTQYF. The CDR3 DNA, read in part, is TGTGCCAGCAGCCCCCGACAGGGAGACACCCAGTAC. The V gene is TRBV13-3, the J gene TRBJ2-5, with TRBD1 matching 7 bases. The CDR3 end is not reached by the read, which stops 1 residue before it; the germline J gene fills it in. Germline CDR1 and CDR2: NNHDY and SYVADS. The CDR3 is 13 amino acids. With V trimmed by 5 bases and J by 5 bases, 5 bases remained unmatched.

With regard to this clone: Germline and genes here are mouse. The read ends 1 residue shy of where the CDR3 ends; the end is completed using the germline J gene. This chain links TRBV14 with TRBJ2-7, with 14 positions matching TRBD2. This CDR3 contains 15 residues. Germline values: CDR1 SGHDT, CDR2 FRDEAV. The V segment lost 2 bases and the J segment 7 bases; nucleotides outside the gene matches: 5. Incomplete CDR3 DNA: TGTGCCAGCAGTTTAAGGGGACTGGGGGGGCTGGAACAGTAC. Amino acid sequence: CASSLRGLGGLEQY. The full-length CDR3 reads as CASSLRGLGGLEQYF.

Comment on this clone: The genes are named according to mouse. The read ends 1 residue shy of where the CDR3 ends; the end is completed using the germline J gene. V gene TRBV4 combines with J gene TRBJ2-2, with D perhaps being TRBD1 or TRBD2 (5 bases each). Germline loops: CDR1 LGHDT, CDR2 YNNKQL (reference sequence). V dropped 5 bases and J dropped 0 bases, with 7 bases sitting between them. The CDR3 consists of 14 residues. CDR3 DNA, as far as it was read: TGTGCCAGCAGCCGGGACGCAAACACCGGGCAGCTCTAC. Translation gives CASSRDANTGQLY. The CDR3, in full, reads CASSRDANTGQLYF.

As for this clone: Mouse gene names and germline throughout. The CDR3 goes on 1 residue after the read ends, and that part is filled in from the germline J gene. This sequence joins TRBV31 and TRBJ1-6; D is uncertain. TRBJ1-6 is an ORF for which the function is uncertain. Germline V CDR1 and CDR2: GKSSPN, SITVG. The CDR3 loop spans 13 amino acids. Trimming removed 5 bases from V and 0 bases from J, with 5 bases in between. CDR3 DNA, as far as it was read: TGTGCCTGGCAAAATTCCTATAATTCGCCCCTCTAC. Amino acids: CAWQNSYNSPLY. The full CDR3 protein is CAWQNSYNSPLYF.

This clone has only one observation. The gene names here belong to mouse. The observed sequence ends 1 residue before the CDR3 terminus, with the missing tail filled in from the germline J gene. The rearrangement joins TRBV5 to TRBJ2-1, with a possible D match to TRBD1 (7 bases). Germline CDR1 and CDR2: LGHNA and YNLKQL (reference sequence). The V end lost 0 bases, the J end lost 0 bases, and 9 bases lay between the germline ends. CDR3 length: 16 residues. The sequenced CDR3 bases are TGTGCCAGCAGCCAAGAAGGGGGCAATAACTATGCTGAGCAGTTC. Translated, it gives CASSQEGGNNYAEQF. The CDR3 reads in full as CASSQEGGNNYAEQFF.

This clone came up a few times. The germline and genes are mouse ones. Sequencing ends 1 residue short of the CDR3 end; the germline J gene provides the rest. The rearrangement links TRBV2 to TRBJ2-5; 10 bases are shared with TRBD1. The V and J ends lost 3 bases and 0 bases, in that order; junction bases with no gene match: 0. Germline loops: CDR1 LGHNA, CDR2 YSYQKL. This CDR3 spans 15 amino acids. The part of the CDR3 DNA that was read is TGTGCCAGCAGCCAGGGACAGGGGAACCAAGACACCCAGTAC. This translates into CASSQGQGNQDTQY. The full CDR3 protein reads CASSQGQGNQDTQYF.

Concerning this clone itself: The listed genes are named as in mouse. The CDR3 is cut off 1 residue early in the read; its end comes from the germline J gene. The chain has TRBV4 and TRBJ2-7; 10 positions match TRBD2. This CDR3 contains 13 residues. The ends lost 4 bases at V and 5 bases at J; junction bases unmatched: 2. Germline V gene sequence: CDR1 LGHDT, CDR2 YNNKQL (reference sequence). CDR3 sequence reads: CASSSDWGDEQYF. The part of the CDR3 DNA that was read is TGTGCCAGCAGCTCCGACTGGGGGGATGAACAGTAC.

Comment on this clone: Mouse gene names apply. The read terminates 1 residue ahead of where the CDR3 ends, so the germline J gene completes it. The rearrangement uses TRBV29 and TRBJ1-6; TRBD1 matches 8 bases. TRBJ1-6 is flagged as an ORF with uncertain function. This CDR3 is built from 16 residues. CDR1 and CDR2 from the germline V gene are MSHET and SYDVDS. V was clipped by 3 bases and J by 2 bases; unmatched bases: 3. The sequenced CDR3 bases are TGTGCTAGCAGTTTCCGGGACAGGACCTATAATTCGCCCCTCTAC. Translation: CASSFRDRTYNSPLY. The full CDR3 protein is CASSFRDRTYNSPLYF.

Of note for this clone: Gene names and germline match the mouse. The sequence runs out 1 residue before the end of the CDR3; the remainder is reconstructed from the germline J gene. The rearrangement uses TRBV5 and TRBJ1-5, with 8 bases that match TRBD1. The CDR3 runs to 15 residues. Germline CDR1 and CDR2: LGHNA and YNLKQL (reference sequence). With 5 bases clipped from V and 1 base from J, the junction kept 4 bases outside the gene matches. CDR3 DNA, as far as it was read: TGTGCCAGCAGCACCACAGGGGGAAACAACCAGGCTCCGCTT. Encoded protein: CASSTTGGNNQAPL. The CDR3 in full is CASSTTGGNNQAPLF.

This clone was detected only a few times. Gene names denote mouse genes. With the read ending 1 residue before the CDR3 end, the germline J gene is used to fill in that end. This chain links TRBV1 with TRBJ1-5, with a weak D call TRBD1 (6 bases). Trimming cost V 0 bases and J 3 bases, with 12 bases left between them. The CDR3 contains 16 residues. Per germline, CDR1 NSQYPW and CDR2 LRSPGD (reference sequence). CDR3 DNA (partial): TGCACCTGCAGTGCAGACAGGGGAGGAGGCAACCAGGCTCCGCTT. As protein: CTCSADRGGGNQAPL. From start to end, the CDR3 is CTCSADRGGGNQAPLF.

As regards this clone: All gene names here are mouse names. Read sequence stops 1 residue before the CDR3 end, and the germline J gene provides the missing end. The chain has TRBV20 and TRBJ1-3, with 10 nucleotides matching TRBD1. The V gene's germline CDR1 is GFQATS and CDR2 STVNSAI. The J segment lost 4 bases and the V segment lost 6 bases, leaving 3 bases of the junction unmatched. CDR3 length: 13 residues. The CDR3 reads CGADRGPGNTLYF. The sequenced part of the CDR3 DNA is TGTGGTGCAGACAGGGGGCCGGGAAATACGCTCTAT.